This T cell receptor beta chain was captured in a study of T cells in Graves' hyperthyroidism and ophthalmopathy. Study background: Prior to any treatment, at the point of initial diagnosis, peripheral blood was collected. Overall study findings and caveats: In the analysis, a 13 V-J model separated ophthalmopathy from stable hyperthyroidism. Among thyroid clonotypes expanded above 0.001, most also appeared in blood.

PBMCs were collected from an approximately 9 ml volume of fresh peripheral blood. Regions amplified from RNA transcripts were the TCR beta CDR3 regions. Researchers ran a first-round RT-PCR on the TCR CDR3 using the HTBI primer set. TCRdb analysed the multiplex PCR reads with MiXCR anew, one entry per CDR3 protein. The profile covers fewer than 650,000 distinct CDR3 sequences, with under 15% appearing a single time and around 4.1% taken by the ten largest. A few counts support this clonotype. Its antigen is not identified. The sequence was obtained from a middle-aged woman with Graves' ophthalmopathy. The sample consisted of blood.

CDR3 nucleotide sequence: TGTGCCAGCAGCTTCGTGCAGGGGAGGCCAGAGAACACTGAAGCTTTCTTT. It specifies CASSFVQGRPENTEAFF. This rearrangement joins TRBV5-4 to TRBJ1-1; D is possibly TRBD1 (6 bases). Between the trimmed V and J ends, which lost 2 bases and 1 base, there was a span of 18 bases. The CDR3 runs 17 residues. The germline gives CDR1 SGHNT, CDR2 YYREEE (reference sequence). The full variable domain, in which reference TRBV5-4 and TRBJ1-1 provide the parts outside the CDR3, is ETGVTQSPTHLIKTRGQQVTLRCSSQSGHNTVSWYQQALGQGPQFIFQYYREEENGRGNFPPRFSGLQFPNYSSELNVNALELDDSALYLCASSFVQGRPENTEAFFGQGTRLTVV.